These 5 T cell receptor beta chains were all obtained from the same sample, sequenced in a study of regulatory T cells in long-lasting Graves disease. This sample's time point: newly diagnosed GD, antithyroid drugs for less than 3 months. Isolated PBMC RNA provided the starting material for the TCR library. Arm-PCR of CDR3 regions and iRepertoire HTBI primers were used to build TCR beta libraries. Using its own MiXCR run on the multiplex PCR reads, TCRdb lists one record per CDR3 protein. Here the sample spans 350,000 to 450,000 distinct CDR3 sequences, 15% being singletons. The same data also went into a second study, on T cells in Graves' hyperthyroidism and ophthalmopathy.

This sample comprised peripheral blood mononuclear cells (PBMCs), obtained at new diagnosis, from a patient treated with antithyroid drugs. These receptors were collected from a woman between 40 and 55 years old with Graves disease.

Ten or more counts support this clonotype. This rearrangement joins TRBV20-1 to TRBJ1-4; D is undetermined. Looked up from germline, CDR1 is DFQATT and CDR2 is SNEGSKA (reference sequence). Trimming shortened V by 0 bases and J by 7 bases, and 15 bases separated the two germline ends. The CDR3 contains 15 residues. The CDR3 spells CSARDRRVGSEKLFF. CDR3 coding DNA: TGCAGTGCTAGAGATCGGCGTGTCGGGAGTGAAAAACTGTTTTTT.

Concerning this clonotype itself: A read error may be the cause here, since a much bigger clone is one base away. This chain uses TRBV6-1 with TRBJ2-7; 7 nucleotides align to TRBD2. V gave up 6 bases and J gave up 7 bases; unmatched junction bases: 18. The CDR3 extends over 16 amino acids. Germline CDR1 and CDR2: MNHNS and SASEGT. CDR3 DNA sequence: TGTGCCAGCAGCGCTACCGAGGGAGGGATCCTTTGGGAGCAGTACTTC. It yields the protein CASSATEGGILWEQYF.

This chain uses TRBV12-3 or TRBV12-4 with TRBJ2-7; 7 bases are shared with TRBD2. CDR3 length: 16 residues. V gave up 4 bases and J gave up 4 bases; unmatched junction bases: 13. The CDR3 bases are TGTGCCAGCAGTTCCCGGACTAGTACGGGACGGTACGAGCAGTACTTC. It translates to CASSSRTSTGRYEQYF.

This clonotype has a handful of counts. The chain employs TRBV5-4 and TRBJ2-7; the D is unclear. The CDR3 covers 11 residues. CDR1 and CDR2 from the germline V gene are SGHNT and YYREEE (reference sequence). V lost 2 bases to trimming and J lost 5 bases, with 5 bases between them. For the CDR3, the DNA is TGTGCCAGCAGCTTTTTGGACGAGCAGTACTTC. Protein sequence: CASSFLDEQYF.

Comment on this clonotype: This clone may be a read error of a much larger clone one base away. V and J are TRBV27 and TRBJ2-1; possible D gene TRBD2, 6 bases. With 5 bases removed from V and 9 bases from J, the gap between germline ends came to 20 bases. This CDR3 is 15 amino acids long. CDR1 MNHEY and CDR2 SMNVEV come from the germline V gene (reference sequence). The CDR3 spells CASSESVTGEGEQFF. The CDR3 nucleotides read TGTGCCAGCAGTGAGTCGGTGACGGGAGAGGGTGAGCAGTTCTTC.